This T cell receptor beta chain was observed in a study of regulatory T cells in long-lasting Graves disease. The germline V gene has CDR1 SNHLY and CDR2 FYNNEI. The CDR3 is 11 residues long. Trimming cost V 8 bases and J 7 bases, with 11 bases left between them. Time point given: newly diagnosed GD, antithyroid drugs for less than 3 months. The authors made the TCR library using RNA they extracted from PBMCs. Library construction for TCR beta used iRepertoire HTBI primers and Arm-PCR of CDR3 regions. TCRdb called the multiplex PCR reads again in MiXCR, with one record for every CDR3 protein. The table shows about 330,000 distinct CDR3 sequences, with around 15% occurring only once. A further study also used this sample, focusing on T cells in Graves' hyperthyroidism and ophthalmopathy. This second report adds: Investigators excluded patients with uncontrolled infection, other autoimmune disease, pregnancy or lactation. Ophthalmopathy was predicted by the model a median of about 6.5 months ahead of onset.

J is TRBJ2-5 and V is TRBV2, with D maybe TRBD1 (5 bases). The clonotype comes from a woman younger than 35 with Graves disease. The sample was peripheral blood mononuclear cells (PBMCs), taken at new diagnosis, from a patient treated with antithyroid drugs. Here the CDR3 reads CASGAIRTQYF. The CDR3 coding sequence is TGTGCCAGCGGGGCTATACGGACCCAGTACTTC.